What follows are 20 T cell receptor beta chains derived from one specimen sequenced in a study of T cell responses to AZD1222 COVID-19 vaccine. TCRdb keeps only in-frame clones here, not all; method: immunoSEQ multiplex PCR. The data show just under 150,000 clones, around 83% seen once. The starting material was peripheral blood, obtained 28 days after the second AZD1222 dose. Source of these receptors: an adult who received the AZD1222 COVID-19 vaccine.

The genes are TRBV12-1 and TRBJ2-1; the table's D call, TRBD2, was not checked against the DNA. TRBV12-1 is classified as a pseudogene. The CDR3 runs 18 residues. The CDR3 is CASSPCPGTSGRWNEQFF. CDR3 nucleotides: TGTGCCAGCAGCCCCTGTCCCGGGACTAGCGGGAGGTGGAATGAGCAGTTCTTC.

A word on this clone: The identical CDR3 is also encoded by other nucleotide sequences in the sample. The chain joins TRBV11-2 to TRBJ1-2; D call uncertain. The V end lost 1 base, the J end lost 7 bases, and 4 bases lay between the germline ends. The CDR3 contains 11 residues. Per the germline V gene, CDR1 is SGHAT and CDR2 is FQNNGV. CDR3 in amino acids: CASSLGGGYTF. DNA of the CDR3: TGTGCCAGCAGCTTAGGGGGTGGCTACACCTTC.

This chain links TRBV5-6 with TRBJ2-7; a weak D match, TRBD1 (6 bases). V lost 0 bases, J lost 5 bases, and 15 bases lay in between. Germline CDR1 reads SGHDT; CDR2 reads YYEEEE. The CDR3 totals 15 residues. CDR3 DNA sequence: TGTGCCAGCAGCTTGGGGGGGCGATATGGGGACGAGCAGTACTTC. It is translated as CASSLGGRYGDEQYF.

The chain has TRBV10-3 and TRBJ1-1; D not resolved. CDR1 is ENHRY, CDR2 SYGVKD, per germline. The V and J ends lost 8 bases and 3 bases respectively, with 10 bases between them. The CDR3 has 12 amino acids. CDR3 loop: CAIEDGDTEAFF. DNA of the CDR3: TGTGCCATCGAAGATGGGGACACTGAAGCTTTCTTT.

The rearrangement joins TRBV5-1 to TRBJ2-1; TRBD1 aligns across 8 bases. This CDR3 is 16 amino acids long. Trimming removed 5 bases from V and 5 bases from J; junction bases left unmatched: 12. The germline V gene has CDR1 SGHRS and CDR2 YFSETQ. The CDR3 DNA reads as TGCGCCAGCAGTTTAAGACAGGGGTTATCCAACAATGAGCAGTTCTTC. Protein product: CASSLRQGLSNNEQFF.

V gene TRBV5-1 combines with J gene TRBJ2-5, with 7 bases matching TRBD2. Germline V gives CDR1 SGHRS, CDR2 YFSETQ. CDR3 size: 15 residues. J gave up 2 bases and V 2 bases, and 6 bases lay outside the gene matches. For the CDR3, the DNA is TGCGCCAGCAGCTTTACCGGACTAGTTCAAGAGACCCAGTACTTC. It encodes CASSFTGLVQETQYF.

The chain has TRBV12-3 or TRBV12-4 and TRBJ1-2; D may be TRBD1 (6 bases). Trimming left V 5 bases short and J 4 bases short, with 11 bases between. CDR3 size: 13 residues. The chain's CDR3 is CASSRTASYGYTF. CDR3 nucleotides: TGTGCCAGCAGTCGGACAGCCAGCTATGGCTACACCTTC.

V gene TRBV5-4 combines with J gene TRBJ2-7; D is unresolved. The CDR3 length is 14 residues. Between the trimmed V and J ends, which lost 4 bases and 3 bases, there was a span of 14 bases. From germline, CDR1 is SGHNT and CDR2 YYREEE (reference sequence). CDR3: CASSLDPSSYEQYF. The CDR3 DNA reads as TGTGCCAGCAGCCTGGACCCTTCGAGCTACGAGCAGTACTTC.

The chain recombines TRBV27 with TRBJ1-2; TRBD1 matches at 10 bases. V gave up 5 bases and J gave up 4 bases; unmatched junction bases: 7. This CDR3 is 15 amino acids long. Germline V gene lookup returns CDR1 MNHEY and CDR2 SMNVEV (reference sequence). CDR3 region: CASSPRTGGRYGYTF. In DNA, the CDR3 is TGTGCCAGCAGTCCAAGGACAGGGGGACGCTATGGCTACACCTTC.

The chain has TRBV18 and TRBJ1-6, with 7 positions matching TRBD1. Looked up from germline, CDR1 is KGHSH and CDR2 is LQKENI. The ends lost 3 bases at V and 8 bases at J; junction bases unmatched: 10. This CDR3 spans 16 amino acids. The CDR3 is CASSPNRQGGDSPLHF. The CDR3 DNA reads as TGTGCCAGCTCACCTAATCGACAGGGCGGAGATTCACCCCTCCACTTT.

The chain uses TRBV3-1 (or the pseudogene TRBV3-2) and TRBJ1-5, with D possibly being TRBD1 (5 bases). The V end was cut by 4 bases, the J end by 6 bases, with 19 bases between. This CDR3 is 16 amino acids long. Germline V CDR1 and CDR2: LGHDT, YNNKEL (reference sequence). CDR3 protein: CASSLGVGARGQPQHF. CDR3 DNA sequence: TGTGCCAGCAGCCTAGGGGTCGGGGCGCGTGGTCAGCCCCAGCATTTT.

This rearrangement joins TRBV30 to TRBJ1-6; D remains ambiguous. The CDR3 consists of 14 residues. The V end lost 2 bases, the J end lost 6 bases, and 11 bases lay between the germline ends. Germline CDR1 GTSNPN, CDR2 SVGIG (reference sequence). CDR3 in DNA: TGTGCCTGGAGTCCCGGGCGGGCTAATTCACCCCTCCACTTT. This gives the protein CAWSPGRANSPLHF.

In this sample, this clone turned up a few times. The chain is built from TRBV30 and TRBJ1-2, with D perhaps TRBD1 (5 bases). There are 13 residues in the CDR3. Trimming removed 8 bases from V and 5 bases from J, with 18 bases in between. Per the germline V gene, CDR1 is GTSNPN and CDR2 is SVGIG (reference sequence). CDR3 bases: TGTGCCCGCGGAGGTCAGGGCGGATATGGCTACACCTTC. Its translation is CARGGQGGYGYTF.

The gene calls are TRBV10-1 and TRBJ2-5; D is uncertain. Germline CDR1 reads WNHNN; CDR2 reads SYGVQD (reference sequence). V lost 4 bases and J 4 bases, leaving 7 bases between the germline ends. The CDR3 loop spans 12 amino acids. CDR3 sequence reads: CASSGAGETQYF. CDR3 nucleotide sequence: TGCGCCAGCAGTGGGGCAGGAGAGACCCAGTACTTC.

J is TRBJ1-2 and V is TRBV5-6; D remains ambiguous. Trimming took 1 base from V and 8 from J, leaving 9 bases between them. There are 12 residues in the CDR3. CDR1 and CDR2 from the germline V gene are SGHDT and YYEEEE. As DNA, the CDR3 is TGTGCCAGCAGCTTGAAGAGCAGCGGCTACACCTTC. Encoded protein: CASSLKSSGYTF.

The genes are TRBV12-3 or TRBV12-4 and TRBJ1-5; D is uncertain. This CDR3 has 13 residues. V was shortened by 5 bases and J by 3 bases, with 8 bases between the two germline ends. The CDR3 sequence: CASSVGNNQPQHF. The CDR3, as DNA: TGTGCCAGCAGTGTAGGAAACAATCAGCCCCAGCATTTT.

J is TRBJ2-5 and V is TRBV15; a weak D match, TRBD1 (6 bases). The CDR3 spans 14 residues. The germline V and J ends were trimmed by 3 bases and 0 bases, with 8 bases remaining between them. Germline V gene sequence: CDR1 LNHNV, CDR2 YYDKDF (reference sequence). CDR3 DNA sequence: TGTGCCACCAGCAGGGGGGACAACCAAGAGACCCAGTACTTC. Translation: CATSRGDNQETQYF.

V is TRBV1 and J is TRBJ1-2; TRBD1, the table's D call, was not compared with the DNA. TRBV1 is marked as a pseudogene. The CDR3 consists of 18 residues. CDR3 nucleotide sequence: TGCACCAGCAGCCAAGAACCTGACCAGGGGAACTCTAACTATGGCTACACCTTC. Its protein product is CTSSQEPDQGNSNYGYTF.

The gene calls are TRBV5-5 and TRBJ1-5; maybe TRBD1 (5 bases). Germline assignment: CDR1 SGHKS and CDR2 YYEKEE (reference sequence). V dropped 3 bases and J dropped 11 bases, with 15 bases sitting between them. This CDR3 contains 13 residues. Here the CDR3 DNA reads TGTGCCAGCAGCTCCCACGGGGGAGGGACCCAGCATTTT. This gives the protein CASSSHGGGTQHF. The full variable domain, rest sourced from reference TRBV5-5 and TRBJ1-5, is DAGVTQSPTHLIKTRGQQVTLRCSPISGHKSVSWYQQVLGQGPQFIFQYYEKEERGRGNFPDRFSARQFPNYSSELNVNALLLGDSALYLCASSSHGGGTQHFGDGTRLSIL.

J is TRBJ1-2 and V is TRBV5-1; D gene unclear. This CDR3 contains 12 residues. V lost 4 bases and J 4 bases, leaving 8 bases between the germline ends. Germline CDR1 SGHRS, CDR2 YFSETQ. The DNA of the CDR3 is TGCGCCAGCAGCATAGGAACCTATGGCTACACCTTC. Its protein product is CASSIGTYGYTF.